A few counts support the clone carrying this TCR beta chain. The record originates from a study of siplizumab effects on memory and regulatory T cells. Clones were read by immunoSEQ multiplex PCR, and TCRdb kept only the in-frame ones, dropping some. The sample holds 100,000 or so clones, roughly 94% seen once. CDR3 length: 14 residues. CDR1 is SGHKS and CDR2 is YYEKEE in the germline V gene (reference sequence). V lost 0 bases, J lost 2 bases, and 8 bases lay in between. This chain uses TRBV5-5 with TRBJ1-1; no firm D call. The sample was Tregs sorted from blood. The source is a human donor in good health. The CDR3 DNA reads TGTGCCAGCAGCTTGGCTTTGGCAAACACTGAAGCTTTCTTT. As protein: CASSLALANTEAFF. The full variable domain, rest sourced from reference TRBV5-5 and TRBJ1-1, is DAGVTQSPTHLIKTRGQQVTLRCSPISGHKSVSWYQQVLGQGPQFIFQYYEKEERGRGNFPDRFSARQFPNYSSELNVNALLLGDSALYLCASSLALANTEAFFGQGTRLTVV.